This T cell receptor (beta chain) was observed in a study of CD8+CD57+ T cells in acquired aplastic anemia. Study-wide background: DNA recovered from sorted CD4+ and CD8+ cells had a mean of approximately 3.2 ug. Study results and caveats: Patients versus controls showed no significant CD8+ Simpson's diversity difference. Both patients and controls carried the same twenty-nine CD8+ CDR3 sequences.

About this clonotype itself: The antigen is unknown.

Trimming pared 4 bases from V and 7 bases from J, leaving 23 bases between. The CDR3 sequence is 16 residues long. Germline V gene lookup returns CDR1 SEHNR and CDR2 FQNEAQ (reference sequence). Flow cytometry had shown expanded CD8+CD57+ cells in the patients chosen for sequencing. By the time of blood sampling, patients had still received no therapy. It was genomic DNA that served as the template for profiling TCR beta VDJ and CDR3. TCRdb re-derived calls from the reads in MiXCR, one entry per CDR3 protein. The sample holds about 200,000 distinct CDR3 sequences, roughly two thirds seen once. The clonotype was recovered from a human donor with aplastic anemia. The V and J genes are TRBV7-9 and TRBJ2-7, with D perhaps matching TRBD2 (6 bases). Input material: sorted CD4+, CD8+, or CD8+CD57+ T cells (not recorded which) from PBMCs. The CDR3 DNA reads TGTGCCAGCAGCTCAGGCGGGATCTCAGGGAATAGGGAGCAGTACTTC. It translates to CASSSGGISGNREQYF.